Detailed here is one T cell receptor beta chain. These data belong to a study of blood T cell repertoires in COVID-19. Background on the study: Donors in the United States, Italy and Spain gave samples during acute or convalescent COVID-19. PBMCs, B-cell-depleted T cells, or T cells were the source of the cDNA or gDNA that made up the material.

Methods used by the authors: Estimation of nucleated cell counts was performed using reference gene primer amplification. The table came from immunoSEQ multiplex PCR; TCRdb's copy has only in-frame clones and leaves some out. V, J and clone size derive from that table, while D and trimming were established from the DNA sequence. The table lists hundreds of thousands of clones, about nine tenths of them singletons, with over 1.3% in the top ten. CDR1 and CDR2 from the germline V gene are ENHRY and SYGVKD. CDR3 size: 15 residues. V dropped 6 bases and J dropped 1; count of bases not matched to a gene: 7.

The chain uses TRBV10-3 and TRBJ2-3; TRBD2 aligns across 7 bases. Sequences were obtained from peripheral blood. The receptor was isolated from a woman in her twenties or thirties with active or convalescent COVID-19. The CDR3 DNA reads as TGTGCCATCAGGGACTCTAGCGGCCGCACAGATACGCAGTATTTT. It codes for CAIRDSSGRTDTQYF.